This is a list of T cell receptor beta chains from one sample in a study of low-dose radiotherapy and immunotherapy resistance in tumors. MiXCR, applied by TCRdb to the reads, yields one record per CDR3 protein. Counted here are approximately 80,000 distinct CDR3 sequences, over 15% occurring once; the ten biggest clones make up over 1.2%. The sequenced sample was PBMCs, obtained after low-dose radiotherapy plus immunotherapy. These TCRs come from a male donor with prostate cancer. The CDR3 runs from the conserved cysteine through the conserved F or W. D genes are given only for firm matches. Not all rows give a size; the values are once, few, many and, for expanded clones, a class.

j_call v_call clone_size d_call cdr3_aa cdr3_nt
TRBJ1-4 TRBV2 many TRBD1 CASSDGTATNEKLFF TGTGCCAGCAGTGATGGGACAGCAACTAATGAAAAACTGTTTTTT
TRBJ1-4 TRBV5-1 few - CASSLGGEKLFF TGCGCCAGCAGCTTGGGGGGAGAAAAACTGTTTTTT
TRBJ1-4 TRBV4-3 many - CASSRGESTNEKLFF TGCGCCAGCAGCCGAGGAGAGAGCACTAATGAAAAACTGTTTTTT
TRBJ1-1 TRBV3-1 many - CASSLGEGTEAFF TGTGCCAGCAGCCTAGGGGAGGGCACTGAAGCTTTCTTT
TRBJ2-6 TRBV28 many - CASSSLFETGANVLTF TGTGCCAGCAGTTCACTCTTTGAGACTGGGGCCAACGTCCTGACTTTC
TRBJ2-7 TRBV5-3 few TRBD2 CASSAGTRYEQYF TGTGCCAGCAGTGCCGGGACTAGGTACGAGCAGTACTTC
TRBJ2-5 TRBV25-1 many - CASSAPRLLGTQYF TGTGCCAGCAGTGCGCCTAGGCTCCTCGGGACCCAGTACTTC
TRBJ2-1 TRBV5-4 few TRBD2 CASRRGGSSYNEQFF TGTGCCAGCAGAAGAGGCGGGAGCTCCTACAATGAGCAGTTCTTC
TRBJ2-1 TRBV19 - TRBD1 CASSGTGGQKNNEQFF TGTGCCAGTTCTGGGACAGGGGGCCAAAAAAACAATGAGCAGTTCTTC
TRBJ1-6 TRBV20-1 many - CSARDQHPGPLHF TGCAGTGCTAGAGATCAACACCCCGGGCCCCTCCACTTT
TRBJ2-2 TRBV10-3 - TRBD2 CAISDAGDTGELFF TGTGCCATCAGTGATGCGGGGGACACCGGGGAGCTGTTTTTT
TRBJ2-2 TRBV29-1 many - CSVDRENTGELFF TGCAGCGTTGACAGGGAGAACACCGGGGAGCTGTTTTTT
TRBJ1-1 TRBV10-3 - - CAISESVTAFF TGTGCCATCAGTGAGTCAGTTACAGCTTTCTTT
TRBJ2-2 TRBV4-1 - - CASSQDGDFGELFF TGCGCCAGCAGCCAAGATGGGGATTTTGGGGAGCTGTTTTTT
TRBJ1-1 TRBV4-1 many - CASSQDDVAQNTEAFF TGCGCCAGCAGCCAAGATGACGTGGCCCAGAACACTGAAGCTTTCTTT
TRBJ2-6 TRBV27 many TRBD1 CASSQGGQGARGANVLTF TGTGCCAGCAGCCAAGGGGGACAGGGGGCGCGGGGGGCCAACGTCCTGACTTTC
TRBJ2-1 TRBV6-1 many - CASSPPDRNEQFF TGTGCCAGCAGCCCCCCGGACCGGAATGAGCAGTTCTTC
TRBJ2-7 TRBV20-1 many TRBD2 CSAGRTSGIGNEQYF TGCAGTGCTGGGAGGACTAGCGGGATAGGGAACGAGCAGTACTTC
TRBJ2-3 TRBV7-8 many - CASSSQGSDTQYF TGTGCCAGCAGCTCCCAGGGATCCGATACGCAGTATTTT
TRBJ2-1 TRBV20-1 many TRBD2 CSARDPGLAGREEQFF TGCAGTGCTAGAGACCCAGGACTAGCGGGACGGGAGGAGCAGTTCTTC
TRBJ1-2 TRBV6-1 - - CASTVDSGTYGYTF TGTGCCAGCACCGTGGACAGCGGAACATATGGCTACACCTTC
TRBJ2-7 TRBV20-1 many TRBD1 CSARGGQGSYEQYF TGCAGTGCTAGGGGGGGACAGGGTAGCTACGAGCAGTACTTC
TRBJ1-3 TRBV3-1 many TRBD1 CASSQGGQSGNTIYF TGTGCCAGCAGCCAAGGGGGACAGTCTGGAAACACCATATATTTT
TRBJ2-7 TRBV20-1 many TRBD2 CSARTLAGGPYEQYF TGCAGTGCGCGGACTCTAGCGGGGGGACCCTACGAGCAGTACTTC
TRBJ2-3 TRBV2 many - CASSQGQGSADTQYF TGTGCCAGCAGCCAGGGGCAGGGAAGCGCAGATACGCAGTATTTT
TRBJ1-1 TRBV7-2 many - CASSFSGLNTEAFF TGTGCCAGCAGCTTTTCGGGGTTGAACACTGAAGCTTTCTTT
TRBJ2-1 TRBV28 once - CASRPLGDYEQFF TGTGCCAGCCGTCCCTTGGGAGACTACGAGCAGTTCTTC
TRBJ1-1 TRBV29-1 - - CSVVDTAWAFF TGCAGCGTTGTGGACACGGCCTGGGCTTTCTTT
TRBJ2-3 TRBV27 many TRBD2 CASSLSAGADTQYF TGTGCCAGCAGTTTAAGCGCGGGAGCAGATACGCAGTATTTT
TRBJ2-1 TRBV28 many TRBD2 CASAAGGSVNEQFF TGTGCCAGCGCGGCCGGGGGGTCCGTCAATGAGCAGTTCTTC
TRBJ1-3 TRBV28 few - CASSLWAGNQFSGNTIYF TGTGCCAGCAGTTTATGGGCAGGGAACCAATTCTCTGGAAACACCATATATTTT
TRBJ1-3 TRBV7-3 many - CASSLTAGNTIYF TGTGCCAGCAGCTTGACAGCTGGAAACACCATATATTTT
TRBJ2-7 TRBV7-9 many - CASSPPGESEQYF TGTGCCAGCAGCCCCCCGGGGGAATCCGAGCAGTACTTC
TRBJ1-2 TRBV20-1 many TRBD1 CVAPGGVDYGYTF TGTGTAGCCCCAGGGGGCGTTGACTATGGCTACACCTTC
TRBJ2-3 TRBV4-2 few TRBD1 CASSQDGQGADTQYF TGTGCCAGCAGCCAAGATGGACAGGGGGCAGATACGCAGTATTTT
TRBJ2-2 TRBV7-2 many TRBD1 CASSGQGRTGELFF TGTGCCAGCAGCGGACAGGGGAGGACCGGGGAGCTGTTTTTT
TRBJ2-2 TRBV28 many - CASRRGGGELFF TGTGCCAGCAGACGAGGGGGTGGGGAGCTGTTTTTT
TRBJ2-1 TRBV20-1 many TRBD2 CSASSGRVYNEQFF TGCAGTGCTTCTAGCGGGAGGGTGTACAATGAGCAGTTCTTC
TRBJ2-5 TRBV2 - TRBD2 CASIRTAGGPSETQYF TGTGCCAGCATCCGAACGGCGGGAGGGCCTTCAGAGACCCAGTACTTC
TRBJ2-3 TRBV7-2 - TRBD1 CASSLRTGRTDTQYF TGTGCCAGCAGCCTACGGACAGGGCGCACAGATACGCAGTATTTT
TRBJ1-4 TRBV7-2 - - CASSRAGTDNEKLFF TGTGCCAGCAGCCGGGCGGGGACGGATAATGAAAAACTGTTTTTT